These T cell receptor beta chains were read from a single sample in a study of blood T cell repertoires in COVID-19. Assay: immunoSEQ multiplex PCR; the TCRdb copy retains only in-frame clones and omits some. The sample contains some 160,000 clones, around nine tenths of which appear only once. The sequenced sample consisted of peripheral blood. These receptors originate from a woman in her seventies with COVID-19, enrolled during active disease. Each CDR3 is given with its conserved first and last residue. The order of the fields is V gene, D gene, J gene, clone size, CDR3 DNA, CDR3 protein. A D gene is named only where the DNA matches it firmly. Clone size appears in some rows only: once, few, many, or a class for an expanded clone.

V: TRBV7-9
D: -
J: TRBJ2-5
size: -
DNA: TGTGCCAGCAGCTTAGCTGAGCGCGGAGGCGGGACCCAGTACTTC
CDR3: CASSLAERGGGTQYF

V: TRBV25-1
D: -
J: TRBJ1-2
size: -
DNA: TGTGCCAGCAGTGACTATTATGGCTACACCTTC
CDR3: CASSDYYGYTF

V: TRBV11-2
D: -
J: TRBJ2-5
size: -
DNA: TGTGCCAGCAGCTCCCCTCTAGGATCTCAAGAGACCCAGTACTTC
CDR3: CASSSPLGSQETQYF

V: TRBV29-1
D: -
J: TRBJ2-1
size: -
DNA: TGCAGCGTTGAAATTGGGGGGGCCTATGAGCAGTTCTTC
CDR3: CSVEIGGAYEQFF

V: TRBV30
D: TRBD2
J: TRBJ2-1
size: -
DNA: TGTGCCTGGAGTAGAAGCGGGGCCTACAATGAGCAGTTCTTC
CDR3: CAWSRSGAYNEQFF

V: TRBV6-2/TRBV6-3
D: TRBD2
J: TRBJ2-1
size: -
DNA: TGTGCCAGCAGTTACCAGGCGGGGGGACTAAACAACAATGAGCAGTTCTTC
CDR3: CASSYQAGGLNNNEQFF

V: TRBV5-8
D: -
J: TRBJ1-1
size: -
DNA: TGTGCCAGCAGCTATACAGGTCGGGCCGCTGAAGCTTTCTTT
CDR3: CASSYTGRAAEAFF

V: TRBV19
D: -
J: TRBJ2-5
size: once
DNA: TGTGCCAGTAGGCCGGGTGGCGGAGGGGTCCAAGAGACCCAGTACTTC
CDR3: CASRPGGGGVQETQYF

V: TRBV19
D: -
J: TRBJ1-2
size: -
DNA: TGTGCCAGTAGTCCCGGACACGCCACTACCCTTTATGGCTACACCTTC
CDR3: CASSPGHATTLYGYTF

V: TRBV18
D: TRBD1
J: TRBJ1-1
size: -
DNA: TGTGCCAGCTCACCACCGACAGGGAGGTCGGCTGAAGCTTTCTTT
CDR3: CASSPPTGRSAEAFF

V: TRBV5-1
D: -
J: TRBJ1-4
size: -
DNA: TGCGCCAGCAGCTTTACGAGCGATGAAAAACTGTTTTTT
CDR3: CASSFTSDEKLFF

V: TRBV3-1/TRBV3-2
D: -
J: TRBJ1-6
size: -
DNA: TGTGCCAGCAGCCAAGGGCACCAAAATTCACCCCTCCACTTT
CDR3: CASSQGHQNSPLHF

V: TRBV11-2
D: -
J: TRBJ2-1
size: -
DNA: TGTGCCAGCAGCTGGGGTGACGGGGTTTACAATGAGCAGTTCTTC
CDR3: CASSWGDGVYNEQFF

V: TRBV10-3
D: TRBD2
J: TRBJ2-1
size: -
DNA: TGTGCCATCAGTGCCCCGGGACTAGCGGGGAAGGGCGATGAGCAGTTCTTC
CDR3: CAISAPGLAGKGDEQFF

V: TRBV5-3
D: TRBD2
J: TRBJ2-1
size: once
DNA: TGTGCCAGAAGCAATAGCGGGGGGAGCTCCTACAATGAGCAGTTCTTC
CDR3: CARSNSGGSSYNEQFF

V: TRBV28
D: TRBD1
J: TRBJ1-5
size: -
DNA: TGTGCCAGCAGTTCTCCGGGACAGGTTCTTCCCCAGCATTTT
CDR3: CASSSPGQVLPQHF

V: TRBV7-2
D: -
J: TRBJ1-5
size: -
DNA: TGTGCCAGCAGCTTCGCCCACATCGTAGGTAGGGGTCAGCCCCAGCATTTT
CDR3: CASSFAHIVGRGQPQHF